The 9 T cell receptor beta chains below all came from one sample that was sequenced in a study of vaccination effects on CD4 cells after COVID-19. Ahead of sequencing, the ViraFEST assay grew antigen-specific CD4+ T cells using viral peptide pools. When more than 9 days of culture had elapsed, CD4+ T cells were isolated. Confirmation by PCR established that the person had SARS-CoV-2 infection between March and December 2020. Their antigens are not known. Some clones are missing from TCRdb's copy, which holds only in-frame ones; the method was immunoSEQ multiplex PCR. The sample includes about 70,000 clones, 65% to 75% of them seen just once. Sequencing used CD4+ T cells from PBMCs cultured with HIV peptides, obtained before COVID-19 vaccination. This sample's subset: HIV-1 Nef peptide pool negative control/reference culture. Every receptor here comes from a human donor who had a prior SARS-CoV-2 infection.

This clone was seen a single time. The J gene is TRBJ2-2, the V gene TRBV20-1; tentatively, D is TRBD1 or TRBD2 (5 bases each). The CDR3 has 12 residues. Trimming took off 3 bases at V and 4 bases at J, with 6 bases between the two ends. Germline CDR1 is DFQATT and CDR2 is SNEGSKA (reference sequence). DNA of the CDR3: TGCAGTGCTAGTGGGGGCACCGGGGAGCTGTTTTTT. It translates to CSASGGTGELFF.

CDR3 loop: CASSGFGTVSPLHF. The CDR3 DNA sequence: TGTGCCAGCAGCGGTTTCGGGACAGTCTCACCCCTCCACTTT. J is TRBJ1-6 and V is TRBV5-5; 7 bases are shared with TRBD1. In germline, CDR1 is SGHKS, CDR2 YYEKEE (reference sequence). The CDR3 contains 14 residues. V was pared by 4 bases and J by 10 bases, with 8 bases of the junction left unmatched.

The chain uses TRBV7-2 and TRBJ2-7; D may be TRBD1 (5 bases). The CDR3 covers 16 residues. Germline V gene sequence: CDR1 SGHTA, CDR2 FQGNSA. The ends were cut back, 2 bases at V and 1 base at J, with 15 bases in the middle. The chain's CDR3 is CASSLFSRSGSYEQYF. CDR3 in DNA: TGTGCCAGCAGCTTATTTTCGCGATCAGGGTCCTACGAGCAGTACTTC.

This chain joins TRBV7-2 and TRBJ2-3; 16 bases are shared with TRBD2. CDR1 is SGHTA, CDR2 FQGNSA, per germline. This CDR3 region has 17 residues. V dropped 5 bases and J dropped 6; count of bases not matched to a gene: 8. CDR3 loop: CASSLQGTSGGADTQYF. Here the CDR3 DNA reads TGTGCCAGCAGCCTACAAGGGACTAGCGGGGGGGCGGATACGCAGTATTTT.

The chain has TRBV18 and TRBJ2-7; D might be TRBD1 (8 bases). Trimming pared 6 bases from V and 12 bases from J, leaving 24 bases between. This CDR3 has 14 amino acids. The germline V gene encodes CDR1 KGHSH and CDR2 LQKENI. For the CDR3, the DNA is TGTGCCAGCTCCCCCGGGACAGGCGCGTCGGGGGGGTACTTC. Amino acid sequence: CASSPGTGASGGYF.

This rearrangement joins TRBV7-2 to TRBJ1-1, with D uncertain. Germline V CDR1 and CDR2: SGHTA, FQGNSA. Trimming stripped 5 bases from V and 4 bases from J, with 8 bases between. The CDR3 runs to 12 residues. DNA of the CDR3: TGTGCCAGCAGCCCCCTCTCCACTGAAGCTTTCTTT. It specifies CASSPLSTEAFF.

The V call is TRBV7-6, the J call TRBJ2-1, with TRBD2 matching over 7 bases. Germline-derived CDR1 and CDR2 are SGHVS and FNYEAQ. CDR3 length: 15 amino acids. V gave up 5 bases and J gave up 2 bases; unmatched junction bases: 6. CDR3 DNA: TGTGCCAGCAGCCGCTCTAGCGGACCCTACAATGAGCAGTTCTTC. This codes for CASSRSSGPYNEQFF.

The chain uses TRBV5-6 and TRBJ2-7; TRBD1 agrees at 10 bases. V shed 4 bases, J shed 3 bases, and the junction held 7 bases outside the gene matches. CDR3 length: 15 residues. Germline V lookup: CDR1 SGHDT, CDR2 YYEEEE. Here the CDR3 reads CASSQSGQGGYEQYF. In DNA form, the CDR3 reads TGTGCCAGCAGCCAATCAGGACAGGGGGGCTACGAGCAGTACTTC.

This sequence joins TRBV15 and TRBJ2-3; the D is unclear. The length of the CDR3 is 13 residues. Germline CDR1 and CDR2: LNHNV and YYDKDF (reference sequence). V lost 1 base, J lost 4 bases, and 6 bases lay in between. The chain's CDR3 is CATSRGVPDTQYF. Written as DNA, the CDR3 is TGTGCCACCAGCAGAGGAGTCCCAGATACGCAGTATTTT.